This T cell receptor (beta chain) originates from a study of tumor-infiltrating lymphocytes in primary liver carcinoma (dated by TCRdb to 2016 to 2017). About the full investigation: Of the five patients (three men and two women, aged 30 to 69 years), four had hepatocellular carcinoma and one had combined HCC and intrahepatic cholangiocarcinoma. For each liver tumor, the study sampled five regions along with adjacent normal tissue and blood, and applied TCRbeta repertoire sequencing, expression microarrays and whole-exome sequencing. Repertoires from technical replicates were highly reproducible, with mean shared-clone rates near 0.89 and correlation coefficients above 0.98. The roughly 24 tumor region samples were profiled with Agilent mRNA microarrays so that TCRbeta repertoire diversity could be related to the local molecular phenotype. A total of some 35 specimens from 5 patients went through TCRbeta repertoire sequencing, namely 25 tumor regions, 5 adjacent noncancerous liver tissues and 5 peripheral blood samples. Each sample produced roughly 3.5 to 7.13 million productive TCRbeta reads, and read depth showed no significant difference between tissue types. The five patients had tumors of stage T1-T3 N0M0, with maximum diameters ranging from 4.2 to 10 cm.

Findings and caveats that apply to the study as a whole: Pairs of tumor regions showed greater repertoire overlap (mean around 35%) than tumor-adjacent pairs (17%) or tumor-blood pairs (roughly 14%), which is consistent with antigen-driven expansion. Because sequencing covered only the TCR beta chain and unpaired alpha chains were not captured, true repertoire diversity is likely underestimated. Only five or six patients were included in the study, and the authors note that the findings should be validated in a larger study. Compared with blood, tumors had a significantly larger share of the repertoire taken up by the top 250 clones (p = 0.039). Comparison of CD4+ and CD8+ T cell repertoires was precluded by the use of bulk unsorted samples. Only roughly 7-24% of top clones appeared in all five regions of a tumor, which suggests that tumor-infiltrating T cells are spatially heterogeneous.

Looking up the germline V gene yields CDR1 SGHRS and CDR2 YFSETQ. Spanning cysteine to phenylalanine, the CDR3 consists of 16 amino acids. The DNA shown is the 48-base CDR3, in frame from base 1. Using a constant-region primer and ProtoScript II reverse transcriptase, TCRbeta-specific cDNA was reverse-transcribed from around 500 ng total RNA. Construction of the TCRbeta libraries relied on three nested rounds of multiplex PCR, following a slightly modified ARM-PCR procedure. The first two PCR rounds used multiplex TRBV1-TRBV30 forward primers with a Cbeta reverse primer, each for roughly 11 cycles. Sample barcodes and Illumina adapters were added in a final 25-cycle PCR with Deep VentR polymerase. Before sequencing, amplicons of 200-500 bp were purified from gel using a QIAquick gel extraction kit. The TCRbeta amplicons were sequenced with 250-bp paired-end reads on an Illumina HiSeq 2500. The study's processing was this. Trimmomatic v0.33 was used to quality-trim the reads, and FLASH v1.2.11 was used to merge paired reads so that full CDR3 sequences could be recovered. V, D and J germline segments were assigned to the rearranged TCRbeta sequences by MiGEC v1.2.1b. Clonotype statistics and Shannon-Wiener diversity indices were calculated with VDJtools v1.0.0. Except for diversity analysis, only each sample's 250 most abundant clonotypes were used in subsequent analyses to reduce sampling bias. TCRdb took the public reads, trimmed them with fastp at Q25, ran MiXCR for clone calling and kept in-frame beta chains. Here each entry gathers all rows of one CDR3 protein and keeps the most common genes and DNA. None of the V and J calls come from the authors' own analysis; TCRdb made them. Across this sample there are tens of thousands of distinct CDR3 sequences, with roughly 70% seen only once. The leading ten clones occupy around 38% of the sample.

Worth noting for this clonotype: Its antigen specificity is not known. The junction shows a germline mismatch at one end, possibly a read error.

Total RNA and DNA were co-extracted without cell sorting from 20-30 mg of bulk tissue using the AllPrep DNA/RNA mini kit. Between November 2015 and early 2016, roughly 5 patients in China with histopathologically diagnosed primary liver carcinoma had their tumors surgically resected. Chronic HBV infection was present in the patients, and the patients were treatment-naive at sampling. Five spatially separated regions were sampled per tumor: superior, inferior, left-lateral and right-lateral poles, plus the tumor centre. More than 85% viable tumor cells were found by histology in every tumor sample. Pieces of fresh tumor and adjacent tissue were cut in half, with one half kept in RNAlater at -80 degrees C and the other half sent for histology.

The rearrangement combines TRBV5-1 with TRBJ2-7, and possibly TRBD1, on 6 matching bases. The sequenced material came from liver tumor tissue from sampling region 4. The cell subset or site label, read with the paper, signifies: tumor region T4, right-lateral pole. The sequence derives from a man aged 40-49 years with primary liver carcinoma and hepatitis B virus infection. This receptor has the CDR3 CTSNAPGQRSPYEQYF. Read as DNA, the sequence is TGCACCAGCAACGCCCCCGGACAGAGATCCCCTTACGAGCAGTACTTC.